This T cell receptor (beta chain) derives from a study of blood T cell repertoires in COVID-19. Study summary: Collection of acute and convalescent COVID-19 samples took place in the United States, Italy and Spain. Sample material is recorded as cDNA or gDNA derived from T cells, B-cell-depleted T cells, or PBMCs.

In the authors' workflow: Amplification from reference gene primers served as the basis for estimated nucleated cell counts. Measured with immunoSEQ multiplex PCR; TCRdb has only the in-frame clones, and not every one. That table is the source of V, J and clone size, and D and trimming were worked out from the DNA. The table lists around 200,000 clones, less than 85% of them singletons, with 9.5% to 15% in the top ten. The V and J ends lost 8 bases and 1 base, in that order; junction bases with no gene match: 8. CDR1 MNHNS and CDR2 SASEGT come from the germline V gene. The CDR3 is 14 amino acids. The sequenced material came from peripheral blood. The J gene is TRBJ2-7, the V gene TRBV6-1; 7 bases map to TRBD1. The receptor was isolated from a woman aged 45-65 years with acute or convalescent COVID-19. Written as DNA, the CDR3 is TGTGCCAGCTCCCTGACAGGGTTGTCCTACGAGCAGTACTTC. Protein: CASSLTGLSYEQYF.